The 21 T cell receptor beta chains presented below share a single source sample, sequenced in a study of blood T cell repertoires in COVID-19. The method was immunoSEQ multiplex PCR; TCRdb's version includes in-frame clones alone and lacks a portion of them. Of roughly 390,000 clones detected, 85% appear once; the ten largest clones hold more than 3%. The sequencing input was peripheral blood. These receptors were obtained from a woman between 18 and 30 years old with acute or convalescent COVID-19.

V usage is TRBV12-3 or TRBV12-4 and J usage is TRBJ1-1; TRBD1 aligns across 7 bases. Trimming removed 5 bases from V and 7 bases from J; junction bases left unmatched: 7. The CDR3 consists of 13 residues. The CDR3 protein is CASSPGGTSEAFF. CDR3 in DNA: TGTGCCAGCAGTCCAGGGGGTACAAGTGAAGCTTTCTTT.

The V and J genes are TRBV7-2 and TRBJ2-3; no clear D. The CDR3 is 16 amino acids. Deletions cut 3 bases from V and 0 bases from J, with 13 bases between. The germline CDR1 and CDR2 sequences are SGHTA and FQGNSA. CDR3 region: CASSFIGQKSTDTQYF. CDR3 nucleotide sequence: TGTGCCAGCAGCTTCATTGGTCAGAAAAGCACAGATACGCAGTATTTT. The complete variable domain, with remaining parts taken from reference TRBV7-2 and TRBJ2-3, reads GAGVSQSPSNKVTEKGKDVELRCDPISGHTALYWYRQSLGQGLEFLIYFQGNSAPDKSGLPSDRFSAERTGGSVSTLTIQRTQQEDSAVYLCASSFIGQKSTDTQYFGPGTRLTVL.

The chain has TRBV5-1 and TRBJ1-6; a possible D gene is TRBD1 (6 bases). Trimming removed 1 base from V and 7 bases from J, with 12 bases in between. Germline V lookup: CDR1 SGHRS, CDR2 YFSETQ. The CDR3 has 15 amino acids. This chain's CDR3 is CASSLQAGENSPLHF. The CDR3 DNA reads as TGCGCCAGCAGCTTGCAGGCAGGGGAGAATTCACCCCTCCACTTT.

The chain links TRBV5-1 to TRBJ1-2; D may be TRBD1 (5 bases). In germline, CDR1 is SGHRS, CDR2 YFSETQ. With 0 bases removed from V and 3 bases from J, the gap between germline ends came to 24 bases. This CDR3 comprises 19 residues. CDR3 protein: CASSLDQYPAGGTDYGYTF. CDR3 DNA sequence: TGCGCCAGCAGCTTGGACCAGTATCCCGCGGGGGGGACCGACTATGGCTACACCTTC.

The chain uses TRBV7-8 and TRBJ1-1, with D maybe TRBD1 (5 bases). Trimming cost V 1 base and J 2 bases, with 11 bases left between them. In germline, CDR1 is SGHVS, CDR2 FQNEAQ. This CDR3 is built from 15 residues. The CDR3 reads CASSLGGEVNTEAFF. The CDR3, as DNA: TGTGCCAGCAGCTTAGGAGGGGAGGTCAACACTGAAGCTTTCTTT.

V gene TRBV7-8 combines with J gene TRBJ2-3; D may be TRBD1 (6 bases). V dropped 6 bases and J dropped 2 bases, with 12 bases sitting between them. Germline loops: CDR1 SGHVS, CDR2 FQNEAQ. This CDR3 is 14 amino acids long. CDR3 protein: CASRLQGDTDTQYF. CDR3 DNA: TGTGCCAGCAGACTACAGGGAGACACAGATACGCAGTATTTT.

DNA for the CDR3: TGCAGTGCTAGTGACCCGACTTCCGGAAGCGATACGCAGTATTTT. Its protein product is CSASDPTSGSDTQYF. This chain connects TRBV20-1 to TRBJ2-3; D is unresolved. The CDR3 length is 15 residues. V lost 3 bases and J 6 bases, leaving 19 bases between the germline ends. Looked up from germline, CDR1 is DFQATT and CDR2 is SNEGSKA (reference sequence).

The CDR3 reads CASRADSTDTQYF. CDR3 DNA: TGTGCCAGCAGGGCGGACTCCACAGATACGCAGTATTTT. The chain uses TRBV2 and TRBJ2-3; TRBD2 might be the D (5 bases). This CDR3 spans 13 amino acids. The V and J ends lost 6 bases and 2 bases respectively, with 9 bases between them. Germline V gene data show CDR1 as SNHLY and CDR2 as FYNNEI.

The chain recombines TRBV29-1 with TRBJ2-1; a weak D match, TRBD1 (6 bases). Per germline, CDR1 SQVTM and CDR2 ANQGSEA. Trimming pared 6 bases from V and 12 bases from J, leaving 21 bases between. The CDR3 is 13 amino acids. The chain's CDR3 is CSVLHPSRGWQFF. In nucleotides, the CDR3 is TGCAGCGTCCTCCACCCCAGCAGGGGCTGGCAGTTCTTC.

This clone has just one count. V usage is TRBV30 and J usage is TRBJ2-7; 13 nucleotides agree with TRBD2. The CDR3 consists of 15 residues. Germline lookup yields CDR1 GTSNPN and CDR2 SVGIG (reference sequence). V lost 1 base and J lost 2; bases outside the gene matches: 2. The CDR3 here is CAWSAGLAGTYEQYF. CDR3 sequence (DNA): TGTGCCTGGAGTGCGGGACTAGCGGGGACCTACGAGCAGTACTTC.

The chain links TRBV9 to TRBJ2-1; D possibly corresponds to TRBD1 (6 bases). The CDR3 totals 15 residues. Trimming stripped 3 bases from V and 0 bases from J, with 10 bases between. Per the germline V gene, CDR1 is SGDLS and CDR2 is YYNGEE. CDR3 sequence: CASSAVDSSYNEQFF. The CDR3 nucleotides read TGTGCCAGCAGCGCCGTGGACAGCTCCTACAATGAGCAGTTCTTC.

This clone was detected only once. The chain couples TRBV9 to TRBJ2-7, with 9 bases identical to TRBD1. Trimming cost V 4 bases and J 5 bases; bases outside gene matches: 7. This CDR3 comprises 14 residues. Germline assignment: CDR1 SGDLS and CDR2 YYNGEE. The CDR3 coding sequence is TGTGCCAGCAGCCCAGGGGACAGGGTACACGAGCAGTACTTC. It translates to CASSPGDRVHEQYF.

Here the CDR3 reads CASSPMDRVSTEAFF. The CDR3 nucleotides are TGTGCCAGCTCACCAATGGACAGGGTGAGCACTGAAGCTTTCTTT. The chain employs TRBV18 and TRBJ1-1, with TRBD1 matching over 8 bases. Germline CDR1 and CDR2: KGHSH and LQKENI. V was clipped by 2 bases and J by 4 bases; unmatched bases: 6. The CDR3 spans 15 residues.

The chain links TRBV6-5 to TRBJ1-1; 8 bases fit TRBD1. The J segment lost 1 base and the V segment lost 2 bases, leaving 3 bases of the junction unmatched. The germline CDR1 and CDR2 sequences are MNHEY and SVGAGI. This CDR3 has 15 residues. In DNA, the CDR3 is TGTGCCAGCAGTTACCGGGGACAGGCGAACACTGAAGCTTTCTTT. It codes for CASSYRGQANTEAFF.

V and J are TRBV19 and TRBJ2-1; 13 nucleotides agree with TRBD2. CDR3 size: 16 residues. V shed 7 bases and J 7 bases; nucleotides not matched to a gene: 10. The germline V gene encodes CDR1 LNHDA and CDR2 SQIVND (reference sequence). Written as DNA, the CDR3 is TGTGCCAGTACCACATTAACTAGCGGGAGGGGGAATGAGCAGTTCTTC. Amino acids: CASTTLTSGRGNEQFF. Full variable domain (outside the CDR3, taken from reference TRBV19 and TRBJ2-1): DGGITQSPKYLFRKEGQNVTLSCEQNLNHDAMYWYRQDPGQGLRLIYYSQIVNDFQKGDIAEGYSVSREKKESFPLTVTSAQKNPTAFYLCASTTLTSGRGNEQFFGPGTRLTVL.

This sequence joins TRBV7-3 and TRBJ2-5; D perhaps matches TRBD1 (7 bases). Germline assignment: CDR1 SGHTA and CDR2 FQGTGA. V was trimmed by 5 bases and J by 1 base, leaving 14 bases between them. The length of the CDR3 is 15 residues. Written as DNA, the CDR3 is TGTGCCAGCAGCCCACACAGGGGACTCCAAGAGACCCAGTACTTC. Protein: CASSPHRGLQETQYF. The whole variable domain, filled in from reference TRBV7-3 and TRBJ2-5, reads GAGVSQTPSNKVTEKGKYVELRCDPISGHTALYWYRQSLGQGPEFLIYFQGTGAADDSGLPNDRFFAVRPEGSVSTLKIQRTERGDSAVYLCASSPHRGLQETQYFGPGTRLLVL.

This clone was recorded at least ten times. The rearrangement links TRBV10-1 to TRBJ1-2; D uncertain. The germline V and J ends were trimmed by 2 bases and 2 bases, with 6 bases remaining between them. CDR1 is WNHNN and CDR2 is SYGVQD in the germline V gene (reference sequence). This CDR3 has 13 amino acids. The CDR3 sequence: CASSEDLNYGYTF. The CDR3 DNA sequence: TGCGCCAGCAGTGAGGACTTAAACTATGGCTACACCTTC.

The chain uses TRBV20-1 and TRBJ1-6; possible D gene TRBD1, 6 bases. V was trimmed by 3 bases and J by 11 bases, leaving 17 bases between them. The germline V gene has CDR1 DFQATT and CDR2 SNEGSKA (reference sequence). The CDR3 runs 14 residues. The CDR3 region has the DNA TGCAGTGCTAGTCCGTTACAGGGTGTTGCACCCCTCCACTTT. Amino acids: CSASPLQGVAPLHF.

The rearrangement joins TRBV4-1 to TRBJ2-5; D is unresolved. Germline lookup yields CDR1 MGHRA and CDR2 YSYEKL. The ends were cut back, 3 bases at V and 5 bases at J, with 13 bases in the middle. The CDR3 has 14 residues. CDR3 sequence: CASSHQTVLETQYF. The CDR3 region has the DNA TGCGCCAGCAGCCATCAGACTGTTCTGGAGACCCAGTACTTC.

The CDR3 sequence is CASSLRFYGYTF. CDR3 nucleotide sequence: TGTGCCAGCAGCCTGCGGTTCTATGGCTACACCTTC. The chain joins TRBV12-3 or TRBV12-4 to TRBJ1-2, with D uncertain. The CDR3 covers 12 residues. Trimming removed 6 bases from V and 4 bases from J, with 9 bases in between.

This clone was found once. J is TRBJ2-1 and V is TRBV19, with TRBD2 matching over 11 bases. J lost 8 bases, V lost 8 bases, and 8 bases had no gene match. Germline CDR1 is LNHDA and CDR2 is SQIVND (reference sequence). The CDR3 spans 14 residues. The DNA for the CDR3 is TGTGCCAGTTGCTGGACTAGCGGGTGCGATGAGCAGTTCTTC. Protein product: CASCWTSGCDEQFF.